The T cell receptor beta chain described here comes from a study of Ad26.COV2.S vaccination and SARS-CoV-2 variants. Study-wide background: In the study, Ad26.COV2.S was injected intramuscularly once, or twice 56 days apart.

Treatment noted: roughly 19 received Ad26.COV2.S at low or high dose, single or two shots; a few received placebo; per-sample allocation not given. Samples analyzed were those drawn on day 63 after the first vaccine or placebo injection. The vaccine antigen was prefusion-stabilized Wuhan SARS-CoV-2 spike. The repertoire was sequenced with immunoSEQ multiplex PCR; TCRdb's copy has only in-frame clones and lacks some. The table includes over 400,000 clones, roughly 90% detected once. From germline, CDR1 is MNHEY and CDR2 SVGEGT. Trimming took off 0 bases at V and 2 bases at J, with 13 bases between the two ends. The CDR3 is 16 residues long.

This material consisted of peripheral blood, taken in a trial of Ad26.COV2.S vaccine versus placebo. This chain connects TRBV6-2 or TRBV6-3 to TRBJ1-2, with D uncertain. This sequence originates from a person aged 18-60 years who received the Ad26.COV2.S COVID-19 vaccine or a placebo. The CDR3: CASSYSFGIRNYGYTF. The CDR3 region has the DNA TGTGCCAGCAGTTACTCGTTCGGTATCAGAAACTATGGCTACACCTTC.